The source of this T cell receptor (beta chain) is a study of blood T cell repertoires in COVID-19. Study-wide context: Material from acute and convalescent COVID-19 was sourced from the United States, Italy and Spain. In each case, the material was cDNA or gDNA derived from T cells, B-cell-depleted T cells, or PBMCs.

This CDR3 comprises 14 residues. V lost 1 base to trimming and J lost 4 bases; unmatched junction nucleotides: 2. Looked up from germline, CDR1 is SGHAT and CDR2 is FQNNGV. Donors in Cohort 3 counted as recovered after two negative PCRs, clearance, or symptom resolution. In the original processing: Amplifying reference gene primers gave estimates of nucleated cell counts. Clones were read by immunoSEQ multiplex PCR, and TCRdb kept only the in-frame ones, dropping some. V and J calls and clone size are those listed in that table; D and trimming were worked out from the DNA. This repertoire shows 300,000 to 350,000 clones, just under 90% found once; its top ten account for almost 9.5%.

The chain links TRBV11-2 to TRBJ1-1; 8 positions agree with TRBD1. This sequence originates from a woman aged 25 to 39 who had recovered from COVID-19. Sequenced input: PBMCs or T cells enriched from blood (not recorded which). The CDR3 nucleotides are TGTGCCAGCAGCTTAGCGGACAGGGCCACTGAAGCTTTCTTT. Residues: CASSLADRATEAFF.